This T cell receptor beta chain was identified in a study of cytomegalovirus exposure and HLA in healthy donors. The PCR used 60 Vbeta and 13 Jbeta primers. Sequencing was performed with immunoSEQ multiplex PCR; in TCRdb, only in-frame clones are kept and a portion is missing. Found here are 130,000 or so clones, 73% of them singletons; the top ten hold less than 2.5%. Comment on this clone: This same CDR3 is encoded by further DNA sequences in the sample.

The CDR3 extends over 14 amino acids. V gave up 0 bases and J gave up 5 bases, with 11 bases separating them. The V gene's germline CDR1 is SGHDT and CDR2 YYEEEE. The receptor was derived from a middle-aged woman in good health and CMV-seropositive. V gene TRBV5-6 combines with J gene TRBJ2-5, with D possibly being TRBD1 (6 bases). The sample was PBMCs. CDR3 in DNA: TGTGCCAGCAGCTTGGGGCAGGGGCGGGAGACCCAGTACTTC. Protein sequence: CASSLGQGRETQYF.